The clone carrying this T cell receptor beta chain was counted ten times or more. Its specificity is unknown. Total RNA was isolated from each sample in quantities of at least 6 micrograms. The germline V and J ends were trimmed by 2 bases and 0 bases, with 8 bases remaining between them. Germline V gene lookup returns CDR1 LGHNA and CDR2 YNFKEQ. This CDR3 comprises 15 residues. This sample stems from a study of blood T cells in healthy people across ages. Whole-study results and caveats: Unsorted PBMC input precluded a conclusive naive versus antigen-experienced comparison. When set beside aged donors, long-lived donors presented more naive CD4+ cells and higher diversity.

With a J-beta primer mix and a sample-barcoded 5' primer, a second PCR ran about 7 to 12 cycles. Tagging of each cDNA molecule was performed by a template-switch adaptor with 12 random nucleotides. Each CDR3 protein is one row after TCRdb ran MiXCR on the 5' RACE reads. The sample has roughly 1,500,000 distinct CDR3 sequences; 42% are singletons. The rearrangement links TRBV4-2 to TRBJ2-1, with D unresolved. Sample: blood. This TCR was recovered from a woman aged 18-29 years in good health. The CDR3, as DNA: TGTGCCAGCAGCCAATTAGCTGTCTCCTACAATGAGCAGTTCTTC. Protein: CASSQLAVSYNEQFF.